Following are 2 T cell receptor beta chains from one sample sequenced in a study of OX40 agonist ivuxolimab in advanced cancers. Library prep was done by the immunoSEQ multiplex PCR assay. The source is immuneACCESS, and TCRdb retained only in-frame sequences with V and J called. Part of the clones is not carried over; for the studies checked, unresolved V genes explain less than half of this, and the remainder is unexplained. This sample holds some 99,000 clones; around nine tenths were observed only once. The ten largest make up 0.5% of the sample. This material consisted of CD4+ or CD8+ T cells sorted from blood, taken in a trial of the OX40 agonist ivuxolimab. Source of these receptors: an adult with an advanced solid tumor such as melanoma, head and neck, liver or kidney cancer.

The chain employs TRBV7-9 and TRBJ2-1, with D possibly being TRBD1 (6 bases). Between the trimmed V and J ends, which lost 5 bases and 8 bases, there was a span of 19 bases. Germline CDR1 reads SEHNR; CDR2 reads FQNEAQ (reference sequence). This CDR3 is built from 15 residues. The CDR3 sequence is CASSQSGGPKYEQFF. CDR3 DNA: TGTGCCAGCAGCCAGAGTGGGGGCCCTAAGTATGAGCAGTTCTTC. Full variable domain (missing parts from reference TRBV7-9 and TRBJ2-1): DTGVSQNPRHKITKRGQNVTFRCDPISEHNRLYWYRQTLGQGPEFLTYFQNEAQLEKSRLLSDRFSAERPKGSFSTLEIQRTEQGDSAMYLCASSQSGGPKYEQFFGPGTRLTVL.

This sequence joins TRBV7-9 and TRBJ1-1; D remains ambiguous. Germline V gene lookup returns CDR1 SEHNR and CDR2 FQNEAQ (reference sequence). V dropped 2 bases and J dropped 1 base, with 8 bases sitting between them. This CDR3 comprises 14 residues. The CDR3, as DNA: TGTGCCAGCAGCTTAATTCCACCGAACACTGAAGCTTTCTTT. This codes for CASSLIPPNTEAFF.